This is a list of T cell receptor beta chains from one sample in a study of cytomegalovirus exposure and HLA in healthy donors. Here immunoSEQ multiplex PCR was the method, and the copy in TCRdb shows in-frame clones only, minus some. The table includes some 130,000 clones, 74% detected once. The specimen was PBMCs. These receptors were taken from a male donor in good health and CMV-seronegative. CDR3s include the opening cysteine and the closing phenylalanine or tryptophan. The order of the fields is J gene, V gene, D gene, clone size, CDR3 DNA, CDR3 protein. A D gene is named only where the DNA matches it firmly. Some rows mark clone size as missing; the rest say once, few, many or name a class of expanded clone.

j_call: TRBJ2-1
v_call: TRBV11-2
d_call: TRBD2
clone_size: once
cdr3_nt: TGTGCCAGCAGCCTTCTAGCGGGCCGCTACAATGAGCAGTTCTTC
cdr3_aa: CASSLLAGRYNEQFF

j_call: TRBJ1-1
v_call: TRBV7-9
d_call: TRBD1
clone_size: few
cdr3_nt: TGTGCCAGCAGCTTAGGGGGGCCCGGGACAGGGGGAGACACTGAAGCTTTCTTT
cdr3_aa: CASSLGGPGTGGDTEAFF

j_call: TRBJ2-1
v_call: TRBV9
d_call: TRBD1
clone_size: -
cdr3_nt: TGTGCCAGCAGCTCCCGGACAGGAAACTACAATGAGCAGTTCTTC
cdr3_aa: CASSSRTGNYNEQFF

j_call: TRBJ2-1
v_call: TRBV18
d_call: TRBD2
clone_size: -
cdr3_nt: TGTGCCAGCTCACCGTTTCCGCCTAGCGGGAGTCACAATGAGCAGTTCTTC
cdr3_aa: CASSPFPPSGSHNEQFF

j_call: TRBJ1-2
v_call: TRBV5-6
d_call: -
clone_size: -
cdr3_nt: TGTGCCAGCAGCCGGGGGACGGGAGGGCTATATGGCTACACCTTC
cdr3_aa: CASSRGTGGLYGYTF

j_call: TRBJ1-6
v_call: TRBV27
d_call: TRBD1
clone_size: -
cdr3_nt: TGTGCCACCCAGGGGGTGGGTTCACCCCTCCACTTT
cdr3_aa: CATQGVGSPLHF

j_call: TRBJ2-1
v_call: TRBV27
d_call: TRBD1
clone_size: -
cdr3_nt: TGTGCCAGCAGAAAGGGACAGGGCCTGATCAATGAGCAGTTCTTC
cdr3_aa: CASRKGQGLINEQFF

j_call: TRBJ2-6
v_call: TRBV9
d_call: -
clone_size: -
cdr3_nt: TGTGCCAGCAGCGTAGCGGGCTCTGGGGCCAACGTCCTGACTTTC
cdr3_aa: CASSVAGSGANVLTF

j_call: TRBJ2-7
v_call: TRBV4-2
d_call: TRBD1
clone_size: -
cdr3_nt: TGTGCCAGCAGCCAGGGGTCAGGGGGCTACGAGCAGTACTTC
cdr3_aa: CASSQGSGGYEQYF

j_call: TRBJ2-4
v_call: TRBV7-8
d_call: TRBD1
clone_size: -
cdr3_nt: TGTGCCAGCAGCCCGACAGGGTTTGCCAAAAACATTCAGTACTTC
cdr3_aa: CASSPTGFAKNIQYF

j_call: TRBJ2-7
v_call: TRBV27
d_call: -
clone_size: -
cdr3_nt: TGTGCCAGCAGTTTATCAGCCCCGGGGTTAGGTTACGAGCAGTACTTC
cdr3_aa: CASSLSAPGLGYEQYF

j_call: TRBJ1-2
v_call: TRBV30
d_call: -
clone_size: -
cdr3_nt: TGTGCCTGGAGTGGCGGACAGATTCAGGGCTACACCTTC
cdr3_aa: CAWSGGQIQGYTF

j_call: TRBJ2-7
v_call: TRBV6-5
d_call: -
clone_size: -
cdr3_nt: TGTGCCAGCAGTTACCCCGGACTGATGAATTGGGAGCAGTACTTC
cdr3_aa: CASSYPGLMNWEQYF

j_call: TRBJ2-1
v_call: TRBV18
d_call: -
clone_size: -
cdr3_nt: TGTGCCAGCTCACCGGACACTAATGGGCAGTTCTTC
cdr3_aa: CASSPDTNGQFF

j_call: TRBJ1-1
v_call: TRBV29-1
d_call: TRBD1
clone_size: once
cdr3_nt: TGCAGCGCCAGGACAGGGGGGAACACTGAAGCTTTCTTT
cdr3_aa: CSARTGGNTEAFF

j_call: TRBJ2-3
v_call: TRBV11-2
d_call: TRBD2
clone_size: -
cdr3_nt: TGTGCCAGCAGACGACTAGCGAGCACAGATACGCAGTATTTT
cdr3_aa: CASRRLASTDTQYF

j_call: TRBJ2-7
v_call: TRBV11-2
d_call: -
clone_size: -
cdr3_nt: TGTGCCAGCAGCTTAGATCGGGGGGCCACCTACGAGCAGTACTTC
cdr3_aa: CASSLDRGATYEQYF

j_call: TRBJ2-5
v_call: TRBV11-2
d_call: TRBD2
clone_size: -
cdr3_nt: TGTGCCAGCAGCGGTAGCGGGAGGCAGTCTACCCAGTACTTC
cdr3_aa: CASSGSGRQSTQYF

j_call: TRBJ1-5
v_call: TRBV7-6
d_call: -
clone_size: few
cdr3_nt: TGTGCCAGCAGCTTAGGGGCGAGTAGCAATCAGCCCCAGCATTTT
cdr3_aa: CASSLGASSNQPQHF

j_call: TRBJ1-2
v_call: TRBV7-9
d_call: -
clone_size: -
cdr3_nt: TGTGCCGGACAAATACGGCCCGAGGACTACACCTTC
cdr3_aa: CAGQIRPEDYTF

j_call: TRBJ2-7
v_call: TRBV7-9
d_call: -
clone_size: few
cdr3_nt: TGTTCCAGCTCGGTTTACTACGAGCAGTACTTC
cdr3_aa: CSSSVYYEQYF

j_call: TRBJ2-1
v_call: TRBV7-7
d_call: TRBD1
clone_size: -
cdr3_nt: TGTGCTAGCAGCTCCGGCCTACAGGGGAATGAGCAGTTCTTC
cdr3_aa: CASSSGLQGNEQFF

j_call: TRBJ1-4
v_call: TRBV28
d_call: -
clone_size: -
cdr3_nt: TGTGCCAGCAGTTTAGGAGGGCTAAATGAAAAACTGTTTTTT
cdr3_aa: CASSLGGLNEKLFF

j_call: TRBJ1-3
v_call: TRBV30
d_call: -
clone_size: few
cdr3_nt: TGTGCCTGGAGTGTAGCGGCAGAGGCGAATTTT
cdr3_aa: CAWSVAAEANF

j_call: TRBJ2-1
v_call: TRBV6-1
d_call: -
clone_size: -
cdr3_nt: TGTGCCAGCAGTGAAACCTGGGACACTCACAATGAGCAGTTCTTC
cdr3_aa: CASSETWDTHNEQFF

j_call: TRBJ2-3
v_call: TRBV6-1
d_call: TRBD2
clone_size: once
cdr3_nt: TGTGCCAGCAGTGAGCCCGCACTAGCGTATAGCACAGATACGCAGTATTTT
cdr3_aa: CASSEPALAYSTDTQYF